These 5 T cell receptor beta chains share one sample of origin, sequenced in a study of response to subunit inactivated influenza vaccine. TCRdb re-called the RT-PCR reads through MiXCR, storing one row per CDR3 protein. Counted here are approximately 500,000 distinct CDR3 sequences, 14% occurring once; the ten biggest clones make up over 8.5%. Source: PBMCs from blood, taken about 13 days after vaccination. Receptors were obtained from a man over 45 who received an inactivated influenza vaccine.

This clonotype was detected only a few times. The rearrangement uses TRBV14 and TRBJ1-1, with D possibly being TRBD1 (6 bases). The CDR3 totals 15 residues. In germline, CDR1 is SGHDN, CDR2 FVKESK. Trimming shortened V by 4 bases and J by 5 bases, and 17 bases separated the two germline ends. The CDR3: CASSPGTYMRTEAFF. The CDR3 DNA follows: TGTGCCAGCAGCCCGGGGACATATATGAGGACTGAAGCTTTCTTT.

J is TRBJ2-5 and V is TRBV3-1; unclear D gene. V shed 11 bases and J shed 7 bases, with 14 bases lying between them. This CDR3 contains 11 residues. In germline, CDR1 is LGHDT, CDR2 YNNKEL (reference sequence). Here the CDR3 DNA reads TGTGCCTCCTCGTTCCAGCGGACCCAGTACTTC. It codes for CASSFQRTQYF.

V usage is TRBV11-2 and J usage is TRBJ2-7; D is possibly TRBD2 (6 bases). Trimming pared 6 bases from V and 9 bases from J, leaving 21 bases between. CDR1 and CDR2 (germline): SGHAT, FQNNGV. CDR3 size: 14 residues. For the CDR3, the DNA is TGTGCCAGCAGGTTACCACGGACGTCCGGGGGGCAGTACTTC. Its protein product is CASRLPRTSGGQYF. The whole variable domain, filled in from reference TRBV11-2 and TRBJ2-7, reads EAGVAQSPRYKIIEKRQSVAFWCNPISGHATLYWYQQILGQGPKLLIQFQNNGVVDDSQLPKDRFSAERLKGVDSTLKIQPAKLEDSAVYLCASRLPRTSGGQYFGPGTRLTVT.

Only a few counts were recorded for this clonotype. The rearrangement links TRBV29-1 to TRBJ2-3; D is perhaps TRBD1 (5 bases). The CDR3 runs 13 residues. Germline-derived CDR1 and CDR2 are SQVTM and ANQGSEA. V shed 4 bases and J shed 4 bases, with 12 bases lying between them. In DNA form, the CDR3 reads TGCAGCGTTGGTCCCAGGGTCGCAGATACGCAGTATTTT. This translates into CSVGPRVADTQYF.

The CDR3 loop reads CASSQDPGDSYEQYF. The CDR3, as DNA: TGTGCCAGCAGCCAAGATCCAGGGGACTCCTACGAGCAGTACTTC. The chain employs TRBV14 and TRBJ2-7, with a tentative D call TRBD1 (6 bases). The CDR3 runs to 15 residues. Germline-derived CDR1 and CDR2 are SGHDN and FVKESK. V gave up 0 bases and J gave up 0 bases, with 9 bases separating them. The variable domain in full, with the rest retrieved from reference TRBV14 and TRBJ2-7, is EAGVTQFPSHSVIEKGQTVTLRCDPISGHDNLYWYRRVMGKEIKFLLHFVKESKQDESGMPNNRFLAERTGGTYSTLKVQPAELEDSGVYFCASSQDPGDSYEQYFGPGTRLTVT.